This TCR beta chain was found in a study of blood T cell repertoires in COVID-19. At the level of the study: Samples of COVID-19 (acute and convalescent) were obtained from the United States, Italy and Spain. Sources were T cells, B-cell-depleted T cells, or PBMCs; the material itself was cDNA or gDNA.

Authors' methods: Estimation of nucleated cell counts relied on the amplification of reference gene primers. Clones were read by immunoSEQ multiplex PCR, and TCRdb kept only the in-frame ones, dropping some. The V and J calls and the clone size are those of that table, but D and trimming were determined from the DNA. This sample has some 89,000 clones, with 76% found just once. CDR3 length equals 17 residues. Germline V gene lookup returns CDR1 SGHDT and CDR2 YYEEEE. V lost 4 bases, J lost 0 bases, and 12 bases stayed unmatched. The sequencing sample was made of peripheral blood. The receptor was derived from a man between 70 and 80 years old with acute or convalescent COVID-19. V and J are TRBV5-6 and TRBJ1-1; TRBD1 matches at 7 bases. CDR3 sequence: CASSPSYRDSMNTEAFF. The DNA of the CDR3 is TGTGCCAGCAGCCCATCTTACCGGGACAGCATGAACACTGAAGCTTTCTTT.